The T cell receptor (beta chain) described here comes from a study of beta chain features in type 1 diabetes. Study-wide findings and caveats: Patients with Type 1 diabetes showed moderately but significantly shorter TCRB CDR3s in all four CD4+ subsets.

Using CD45RO/CCR7/CD25/CD127/CD95/CD27, CD4+ naive, central memory, regulatory and stem cell-like memory cells were sorted. V lost 0 bases to trimming and J lost 15 bases, with 15 bases between them. The CDR3 is 12 residues long. Looked up from germline, CDR1 is GTSNPN and CDR2 is SVGIG (reference sequence). Turning to this clone: The target antigen is unknown.

Reverse transcribing all isolated RNA meant expressed TCRB transcripts were sequenced. Profiling relied on immunoSEQ multiplex PCR, and the TCRdb table lists in-frame clones only, not all of them. The table has 300,000 to 450,000 clones, 10% to 15% seen once; the top ten hold roughly 0.017%. The sequence was collected from a man younger than 35 in good health. This rearrangement joins TRBV30 to TRBJ1-3; D uncertain. Sequenced: naive CD4+ T cells from blood. CDR3 residues: CAWSVRQSDKYF. The DNA for the CDR3 is TGTGCCTGGAGTGTACGTCAATCAGATAAATATTTT.